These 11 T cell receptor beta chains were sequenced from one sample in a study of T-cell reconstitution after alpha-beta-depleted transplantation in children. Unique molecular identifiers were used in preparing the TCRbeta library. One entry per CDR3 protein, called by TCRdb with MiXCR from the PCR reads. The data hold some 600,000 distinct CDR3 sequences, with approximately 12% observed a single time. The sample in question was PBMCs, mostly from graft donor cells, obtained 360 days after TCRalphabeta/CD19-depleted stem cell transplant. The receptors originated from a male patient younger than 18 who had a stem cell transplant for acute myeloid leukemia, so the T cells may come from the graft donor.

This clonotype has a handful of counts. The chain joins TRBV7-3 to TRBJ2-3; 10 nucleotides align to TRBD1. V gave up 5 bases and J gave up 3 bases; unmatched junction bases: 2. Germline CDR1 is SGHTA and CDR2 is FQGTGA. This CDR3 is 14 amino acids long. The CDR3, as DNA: TGTGCCAGCAGCGGGGGACAGGGGACAGATACGCAGTATTTT. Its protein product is CASSGGQGTDTQYF.

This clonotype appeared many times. Written as DNA, the CDR3 is TGCAGCGTTGAGTTTACGGACAGGGGCTTTGAAGCTTTCTTT. Protein sequence: CSVEFTDRGFEAFF. The V gene is TRBV29-1, the J gene TRBJ1-1, with 9 bases that match TRBD1. CDR3 size: 14 residues. V shed 3 bases and J 7 bases; nucleotides not matched to a gene: 9. In germline, CDR1 is SQVTM, CDR2 ANQGSEA.

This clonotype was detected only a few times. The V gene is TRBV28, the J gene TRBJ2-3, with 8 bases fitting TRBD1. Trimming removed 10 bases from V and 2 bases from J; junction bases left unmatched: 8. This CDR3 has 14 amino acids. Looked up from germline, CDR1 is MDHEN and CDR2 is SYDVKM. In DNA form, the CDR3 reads TGTGCCAATTCGGACAGGGAGCTCACAGATACGCAGTATTTT. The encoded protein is CANSDRELTDTQYF.

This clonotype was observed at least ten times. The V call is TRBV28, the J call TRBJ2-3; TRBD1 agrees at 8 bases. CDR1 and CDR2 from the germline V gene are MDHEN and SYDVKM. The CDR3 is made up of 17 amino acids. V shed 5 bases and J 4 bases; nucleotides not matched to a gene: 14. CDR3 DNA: TGTGCCAGCAGTCCGGATACAGGGACAGGAGGTGCAGATACGCAGTATTTT. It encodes CASSPDTGTGGADTQYF.

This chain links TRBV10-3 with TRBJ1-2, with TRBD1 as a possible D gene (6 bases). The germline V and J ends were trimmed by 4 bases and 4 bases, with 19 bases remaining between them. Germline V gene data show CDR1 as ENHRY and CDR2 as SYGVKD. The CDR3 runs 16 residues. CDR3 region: CAISGLRGRASYGYTF. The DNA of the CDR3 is TGTGCCATCAGTGGACTCAGGGGCAGAGCCTCCTATGGCTACACCTTC.

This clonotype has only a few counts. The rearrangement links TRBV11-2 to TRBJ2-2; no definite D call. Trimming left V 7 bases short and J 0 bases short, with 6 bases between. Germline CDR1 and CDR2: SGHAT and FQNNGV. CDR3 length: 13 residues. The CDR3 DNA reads TGTGCCAGCAATCAGGCGAACACCGGGGAGCTGTTTTTT. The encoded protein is CASNQANTGELFF.

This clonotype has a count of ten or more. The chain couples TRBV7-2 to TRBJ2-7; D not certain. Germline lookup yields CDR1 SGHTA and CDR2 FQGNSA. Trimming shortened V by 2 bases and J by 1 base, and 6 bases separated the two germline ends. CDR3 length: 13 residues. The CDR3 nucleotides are TGTGCCAGCAGCTTAAAGCAGTCCTACGAGCAGTACTTC. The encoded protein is CASSLKQSYEQYF.

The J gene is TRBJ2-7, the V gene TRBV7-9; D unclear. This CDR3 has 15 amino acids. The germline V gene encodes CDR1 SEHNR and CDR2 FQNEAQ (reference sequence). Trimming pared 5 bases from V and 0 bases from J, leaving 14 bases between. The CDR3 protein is CASSPERAASYEQYF. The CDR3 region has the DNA TGTGCCAGCAGCCCAGAAAGGGCAGCCTCCTACGAGCAGTACTTC.

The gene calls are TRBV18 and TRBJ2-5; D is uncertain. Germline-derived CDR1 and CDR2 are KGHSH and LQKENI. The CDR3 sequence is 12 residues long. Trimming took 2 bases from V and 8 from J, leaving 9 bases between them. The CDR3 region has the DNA TGTGCCAGCTCACCAGTTATTGAAACCCAGTACTTC. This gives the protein CASSPVIETQYF.

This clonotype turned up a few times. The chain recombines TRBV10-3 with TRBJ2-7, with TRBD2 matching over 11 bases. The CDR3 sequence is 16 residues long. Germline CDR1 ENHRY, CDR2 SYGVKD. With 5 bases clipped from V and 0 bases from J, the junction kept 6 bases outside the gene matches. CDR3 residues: CAISSMTSGISYEQYF. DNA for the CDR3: TGTGCCATCAGTTCGATGACTAGCGGGATCTCCTACGAGCAGTACTTC.

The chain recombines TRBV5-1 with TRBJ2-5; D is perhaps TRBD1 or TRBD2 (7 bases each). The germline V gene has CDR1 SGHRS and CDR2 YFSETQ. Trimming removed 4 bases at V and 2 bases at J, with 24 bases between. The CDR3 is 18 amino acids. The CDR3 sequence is CASSKTGRGPIPQETQYF. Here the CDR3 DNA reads TGCGCCAGCAGCAAGACAGGGAGGGGACCGATTCCTCAAGAGACCCAGTACTTC.